This paragraph reports one T cell receptor (beta chain). Its antigen is currently unknown. This record comes from a study of T-cell memory formation after mild COVID-19. Overall study results and limits: Contracting CD4+ clones were located mainly in CM and EM, and CD8+ clones in EMRA. In second-wave clones peaking day 37, SARS-CoV-2 specificity remained unconfirmed.

TCRalpha and TCRbeta libraries used 5'RACE with constant-segment primers and UMIs. One entry per CDR3 protein, called by TCRdb with MiXCR from the 5' RACE reads. The table has about 210,000 distinct CDR3 sequences, 27% seen once. The CDR3 totals 13 residues. CDR1 and CDR2 (germline): SGHAT, FQNNGV. Trimming cost V 7 bases and J 2 bases, with 10 bases left between them. The specimen sequenced was PBMCs or a T cell subset sorted from them (not recorded which). The chain carries TRBV11-2 and TRBJ2-3; no definite D call. The receptor comes from an adult woman who had mild COVID-19 (a few samples of this study predate the infection). Cell type and time point are not known. The CDR3 loop is CASNMDYTDTQYF. CDR3 nucleotides: TGTGCCAGCAATATGGATTACACAGATACGCAGTATTTT. Full variable domain (rest looked up from reference TRBV11-2 and TRBJ2-3): EAGVAQSPRYKIIEKRQSVAFWCNPISGHATLYWYQQILGQGPKLLIQFQNNGVVDDSQLPKDRFSAERLKGVDSTLKIQPAKLEDSAVYLCASNMDYTDTQYFGPGTRLTVL.